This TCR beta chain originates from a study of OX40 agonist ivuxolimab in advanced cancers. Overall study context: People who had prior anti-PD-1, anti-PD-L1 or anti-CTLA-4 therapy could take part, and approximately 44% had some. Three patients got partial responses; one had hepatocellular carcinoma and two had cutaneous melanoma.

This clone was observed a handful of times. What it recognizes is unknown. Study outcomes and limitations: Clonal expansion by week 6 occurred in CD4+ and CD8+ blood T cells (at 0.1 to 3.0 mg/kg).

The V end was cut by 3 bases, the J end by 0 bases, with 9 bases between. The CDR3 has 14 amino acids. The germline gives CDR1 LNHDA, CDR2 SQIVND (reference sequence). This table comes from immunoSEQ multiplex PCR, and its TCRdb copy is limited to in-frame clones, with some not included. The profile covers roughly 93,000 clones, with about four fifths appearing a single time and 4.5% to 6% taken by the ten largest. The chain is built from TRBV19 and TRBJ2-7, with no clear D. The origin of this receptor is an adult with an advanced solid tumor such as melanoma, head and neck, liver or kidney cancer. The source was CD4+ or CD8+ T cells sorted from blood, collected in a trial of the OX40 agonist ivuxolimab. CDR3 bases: TGTGCCAGTAGTATGCGTGACGGCTCCTACGAGCAGTACTTC. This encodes CASSMRDGSYEQYF.